A single sample is the source of the 30 T cell receptor beta chains below, sequenced in a study of T cell responses to AZD1222 COVID-19 vaccine. Libraries were prepared by immunoSEQ multiplex PCR; TCRdb keeps only in-frame clonotypes and omits some of them. The sample holds 95,000 to 150,000 clones; roughly 90% are singletons and the top ten take 11% to 15%. Sequenced here: peripheral blood, sampled on day 0 of AZD1222 vaccination. These receptors all stem from an adult in good health.

J is TRBJ2-1 and V is TRBV11-2; D tentatively fits TRBD1 or TRBD2 (6 bases each). Germline V gives CDR1 SGHAT, CDR2 FQNNGV. Trimming removed 1 base from V and 3 bases from J, with 13 bases in between. The CDR3 totals 16 residues. CDR3 residues: CASSLVWGAVYNEQFF. CDR3 DNA: TGTGCCAGCAGCTTAGTTTGGGGGGCCGTCTACAATGAGCAGTTCTTC.

The chain links TRBV3-1 (or the pseudogene TRBV3-2) to TRBJ2-7, with D unclear. The CDR3 is 14 amino acids. Trimming cost V 0 bases and J 3 bases, with 9 bases left between them. Per the germline V gene, CDR1 is LGHDT and CDR2 is YNNKEL (reference sequence). CDR3 in DNA: TGTGCCAGCAGCCAAGATAAGGGTTTCTACGAGCAGTACTTC. Its protein product is CASSQDKGFYEQYF.

The chain is built from TRBV4-1 and TRBJ2-1; 16 bases are shared with TRBD2. Trimming removed 4 bases from V and 9 bases from J; junction bases left unmatched: 6. CDR3 size: 16 residues. Germline V gene data show CDR1 as MGHRA and CDR2 as YSYEKL. CDR3 loop: CASSPGTSGGAPEQFF. In nucleotides, the CDR3 is TGCGCCAGCAGCCCCGGGACTAGCGGGGGGGCCCCTGAGCAGTTCTTC.

This clone is a singleton in its sample. V gene TRBV6-5 combines with J gene TRBJ2-7; TRBD1 might be the D (6 bases). There are 13 residues in the CDR3. Trimming took off 2 bases at V and 2 bases at J, with 7 bases between the two ends. Germline V CDR1 and CDR2: MNHEY, SVGAGI. The CDR3 DNA is TGTGCCAGCAGTTACGGGACAACCTACGAGCAGTACTTC. As protein: CASSYGTTYEQYF.

The chain has TRBV12-3 or TRBV12-4 and TRBJ2-1, with D unclear. V was cut by 4 bases and J by 2 bases, with 6 bases left in between. The CDR3 length is 13 residues. CDR3 in DNA: TGTGCCAGCAGTTACCACCCCTACAATGAGCAGTTCTTC. It yields the protein CASSYHPYNEQFF.

J is TRBJ1-1 and V is TRBV18; D gene uncertain. Per the germline V gene, CDR1 is KGHSH and CDR2 is LQKENI. The V end lost 7 bases, the J end lost 0 bases, and 6 bases lay between the germline ends. The CDR3 consists of 12 residues. CDR3 sequence reads: CASFRLNTEAFF. DNA for the CDR3: TGTGCCAGCTTCAGGTTGAACACTGAAGCTTTCTTT.

This chain joins TRBV6-2 or TRBV6-3 and TRBJ2-5; 7 bases line up with TRBD2. The CDR3 contains 15 residues. The germline V gene has CDR1 MNHEY and CDR2 SVGEGT. J was trimmed by 2 bases and V by 3 bases; bases with no gene match: 6. As DNA, the CDR3 is TGTGCCAGCAGTTATCAAACTAGCGTTCAAGAGACCCAGTACTTC. This gives the protein CASSYQTSVQETQYF.

J is TRBJ2-3 and V is TRBV9, with TRBD1 identical over 9 bases. The V and J ends lost 0 bases and 3 bases, in that order; junction bases with no gene match: 8. The CDR3 sequence is 17 residues long. Germline assignment: CDR1 SGDLS and CDR2 YYNGEE. In DNA, the CDR3 is TGTGCCAGCAGCGTAGGATGGGGACAGGGCACAACAGATACGCAGTATTTT. Translating it yields CASSVGWGQGTTDTQYF.

The chain has TRBV11-2 and TRBJ2-1; perhaps TRBD2 as D (6 bases). V shed 4 bases and J shed 0 bases, with 10 bases lying between them. Germline V gene lookup returns CDR1 SGHAT and CDR2 FQNNGV. This CDR3 is built from 15 residues. CDR3 in amino acids: CASSSLGGSYNEQFF. The CDR3 nucleotides read TGTGCCAGCAGCTCCCTGGGGGGCTCCTACAATGAGCAGTTCTTC.

The rearrangement joins TRBV9 to TRBJ2-1; D not certain. V lost 4 bases, J lost 7 bases, and 18 bases lay in between. Germline assignment: CDR1 SGDLS and CDR2 YYNGEE. The length of the CDR3 is 15 residues. The chain's CDR3 is CASSPSWGSRNEQFF. In nucleotides, the CDR3 is TGTGCCAGCAGCCCAAGCTGGGGTTCGCGGAATGAGCAGTTCTTC.

This sequence joins TRBV5-4 and TRBJ1-2; D gene uncertain. V was shortened by 0 bases and J by 4 bases, with 19 bases between the two germline ends. Germline V CDR1 and CDR2: SGHNT, YYREEE (reference sequence). The CDR3 sequence is 17 residues long. The CDR3 DNA follows: TGTGCCAGCAGCTTGGGGTCCGGGGTAAGAACTAGCTATGGCTACACCTTC. Protein sequence: CASSLGSGVRTSYGYTF.

The chain combines TRBV2 with TRBJ1-5, with 8 bases fitting TRBD1. Germline CDR1 reads SNHLY; CDR2 reads FYNNEI. The CDR3 runs to 17 residues. J lost 0 bases, V lost 6 bases, and 10 bases had no gene match. The CDR3 region has the DNA TGTGCCAGCAGGGACAGGGATGACGGTTATAGCAATCAGCCCCAGCATTTT. Its translation is CASRDRDDGYSNQPQHF. Supplemented by reference TRBV2 and TRBJ1-5, the full variable domain reads EPEVTQTPSHQVTQMGQEVILRCVPISNHLYFYWYRQILGQKVEFLVSFYNNEISEKSEIFDDQFSVERPDGSNFTLKIRSTKLEDSAMYFCASRDRDDGYSNQPQHFGDGTRLSIL.

The chain links TRBV7-2 to TRBJ1-1; tentatively, D is TRBD1 (5 bases). There are 15 residues in the CDR3. Trimming cost V 9 bases and J 4 bases, with 21 bases left between them. Germline V gene sequence: CDR1 SGHTA, CDR2 FQGNSA. This CDR3 reads CASRAGPVSGTEAFF. The CDR3 nucleotides are TGTGCCAGTAGAGCAGGGCCGGTGTCTGGCACTGAAGCTTTCTTT.

This sequence joins TRBV9 and TRBJ2-1; TRBD2 matches at 12 bases. The CDR3 sequence is 15 residues long. Per the germline V gene, CDR1 is SGDLS and CDR2 is YYNGEE. V trimming: 4 bases; J trimming: 8 bases; junction bases outside the gene matches: 7. CDR3 region: CASSFRLAGVDEQFF. The DNA for the CDR3 is TGTGCCAGCAGCTTCCGACTAGCGGGAGTCGATGAGCAGTTCTTC. Full variable domain (missing parts from reference TRBV9 and TRBJ2-1): DSGVTQTPKHLITATGQRVTLRCSPRSGDLSVYWYQQSLDQGLQFLIQYYNGEERAKGNILERFSAQQFPDLHSELNLSSLELGDSALYFCASSFRLAGVDEQFFGPGTRLTVL.

V is TRBV9 and J is TRBJ1-5; 10 bases fit TRBD1. V lost 5 bases and J lost 6; bases outside the gene matches: 11. Per germline, CDR1 SGDLS and CDR2 YYNGEE. The CDR3 consists of 16 residues. CDR3 amino acids: CASRHTGQGVTQPQHF. The DNA of the CDR3 is TGTGCCAGCAGACATACTGGACAGGGGGTAACTCAGCCCCAGCATTTT. The full variable domain, completed using reference TRBV9 and TRBJ1-5, is DSGVTQTPKHLITATGQRVTLRCSPRSGDLSVYWYQQSLDQGLQFLIQYYNGEERAKGNILERFSAQQFPDLHSELNLSSLELGDSALYFCASRHTGQGVTQPQHFGDGTRLSIL.

This chain connects TRBV4-3 to TRBJ2-5; the D gene could be TRBD1 or TRBD2 (5 bases each). Per germline, CDR1 LGHNA and CDR2 YSLEER. Trimming removed 0 bases from V and 5 bases from J, with 13 bases in between. The CDR3 is 15 amino acids. The CDR3: CASSQDYGDLETQYF. The DNA for the CDR3 is TGCGCCAGCAGCCAAGATTATGGGGACCTGGAGACCCAGTACTTC.

The chain couples TRBV10-3 to TRBJ2-3; no firm D call. Looked up from germline, CDR1 is ENHRY and CDR2 is SYGVKD. V was cut by 4 bases and J by 4 bases, with 9 bases left in between. The CDR3 has 13 residues. DNA for the CDR3: TGTGCCATCAGTGGAAGCGAGGCAGATACGCAGTATTTT. Its protein product is CAISGSEADTQYF.

The rearrangement uses TRBV3-1 (or the pseudogene TRBV3-2) and TRBJ2-2; D is unresolved. CDR1 is LGHDT and CDR2 is YNNKEL in the germline V gene (reference sequence). The CDR3 contains 16 residues. Trimming removed 3 bases at V and 10 bases at J, with 21 bases between. CDR3: CASSQVEESWEVELFF. The CDR3 bases are TGTGCCAGCAGCCAGGTTGAAGAGTCCTGGGAAGTGGAGCTGTTTTTT.

This sequence joins TRBV3-1 (or the pseudogene TRBV3-2) and TRBJ1-5; 12 bases agree with TRBD1. The CDR3 totals 19 residues. With V trimmed by 2 bases and J by 6 bases, 14 bases remained unmatched. Germline V gene lookup returns CDR1 LGHDT and CDR2 YNNKEL (reference sequence). CDR3 nucleotide sequence: TGTGCCAGCAGCCAAAGGGACAGGGGGCTCGACCGTCAAGGTCAGCCCCAGCATTTT. This gives the protein CASSQRDRGLDRQGQPQHF.

The CDR3 DNA reads TGCGCCAGCAGCCCGGAGCCCGCCCCATACAATGAGCAGTTCTTC. Encoded protein: CASSPEPAPYNEQFF. The chain links TRBV5-1 to TRBJ2-1; D gene uncertain. The ends were cut back, 4 bases at V and 4 bases at J, with 15 bases in the middle. CDR3 length equals 15 residues. CDR1 and CDR2 from the germline V gene are SGHRS and YFSETQ.

The chain carries TRBV6-5 and TRBJ1-2, with a weak D call TRBD1 (5 bases). The V gene's germline CDR1 is MNHEY and CDR2 SVGAGI. The CDR3 sequence is 11 residues long. Trimming cost V 6 bases and J 9 bases, with 11 bases left between them. DNA for the CDR3: TGTGCCAGCAGACAGGCCCGGAGCTACACCTTC. Translated, it gives CASRQARSYTF.

This chain joins TRBV7-9 and TRBJ1-5; D is undetermined. V gave up 1 base and J gave up 2 bases, with 9 bases separating them. The CDR3 spans 15 residues. From germline, CDR1 is SEHNR and CDR2 FQNEAQ (reference sequence). The CDR3 is CASSLGIAGNQPQHF. The DNA of the CDR3 is TGTGCCAGCAGCTTAGGGATCGCAGGCAATCAGCCCCAGCATTTT.

The chain links TRBV20-1 to TRBJ2-5; D is ambiguous. The V end was cut by 3 bases, the J end by 2 bases, with 4 bases between. The CDR3 spans 11 residues. The germline V gene has CDR1 DFQATT and CDR2 SNEGSKA (reference sequence). CDR3 amino acids: CSASWQETQYF. CDR3 coding DNA: TGCAGTGCTAGTTGGCAAGAGACCCAGTACTTC.

This clone has only one observation. This chain links TRBV6-5 with TRBJ2-7; perhaps TRBD1 as D (6 bases). Per germline, CDR1 MNHEY and CDR2 SVGAGI. The V end lost 10 bases, the J end lost 3 bases, and 13 bases lay between the germline ends. The CDR3 spans 12 residues. The DNA for the CDR3 is TGTGCCACCTCGGGACAACTCTACGAGCAGTACTTC. It codes for CATSGQLYEQYF.

The chain employs TRBV15 and TRBJ1-2; D gene uncertain. This CDR3 region has 15 residues. The V gene's germline CDR1 is LNHNV and CDR2 YYDKDF (reference sequence). Trimming shortened V by 1 base and J by 2 bases, and 11 bases separated the two germline ends. The CDR3 here is CATSRGTASNYGYTF. CDR3 nucleotide sequence: TGTGCCACCAGCAGAGGGACGGCTTCAAACTATGGCTACACCTTC.

This chain connects TRBV27 to TRBJ2-2; 8 bases map to TRBD2. CDR1 and CDR2 from the germline V gene are MNHEY and SMNVEV (reference sequence). This CDR3 has 17 amino acids. Losses at the gene ends were 5 bases for V and 4 bases for J; bases not matched to a gene: 12. CDR3 sequence (DNA): TGTGCCAGCAGTCCCAGTTATCTAGCGGGCGTCACCGGGGAGCTGTTTTTT. It codes for CASSPSYLAGVTGELFF.

The chain links TRBV5-6 to TRBJ1-2, with 11 bases fitting TRBD1. Germline CDR1 and CDR2: SGHDT and YYEEEE. The CDR3 consists of 16 residues. V shed 0 bases, J shed 3 bases, and the junction held 4 bases outside the gene matches. In DNA, the CDR3 is TGTGCCAGCAGCTTGGGGACAGGGGGCATTGACTATGGCTACACCTTC. As protein: CASSLGTGGIDYGYTF.

The V gene is TRBV28, the J gene TRBJ2-5; 8 bases match TRBD2. The CDR3 length is 14 residues. CDR1 is MDHEN, CDR2 SYDVKM, per germline. V shed 5 bases and J 5 bases; nucleotides not matched to a gene: 7. The CDR3 DNA reads as TGTGCCAGCAGTCCGGGACTAGACTCGGAGACCCAGTACTTC. This translates into CASSPGLDSETQYF.

The chain joins TRBV7-9 to TRBJ2-1; 9 positions agree with TRBD2. The CDR3 spans 16 residues. The ends lost 5 bases at V and 3 bases at J; junction bases unmatched: 8. Germline CDR1 and CDR2: SEHNR and FQNEAQ (reference sequence). The CDR3 sequence is CASSRRASGDYNEQFF. The CDR3 DNA sequence: TGTGCCAGCAGCCGACGCGCTAGCGGGGACTACAATGAGCAGTTCTTC.

The chain combines TRBV24-1 with TRBJ2-1; 7 bases agree with TRBD2. The germline V gene has CDR1 KGHDR and CDR2 SFDVKD. CDR3 size: 15 residues. With 1 base clipped from V and 10 bases from J, the junction kept 9 bases outside the gene matches. This chain's CDR3 is CATSDFRTARGEQFF. For the CDR3, the DNA is TGTGCCACCAGTGATTTTAGGACCGCGCGGGGGGAGCAGTTCTTC.